Presented here are 21 T cell receptor beta chains from one specimen sequenced in a study of T cell responses to AZD1222 COVID-19 vaccine. TCRdb's table, derived via immunoSEQ multiplex PCR, lists solely in-frame clones and lacks some. The sample has about 130,000 clones, around 92% seen once. Source: peripheral blood, taken 28 days after the second AZD1222 dose. These receptors originate from an adult who received the AZD1222 COVID-19 vaccine.

The chain links TRBV3-1 (or the pseudogene TRBV3-2) to TRBJ2-1; no definite D call. The CDR3 runs 13 residues. CDR1 and CDR2 (germline): LGHDT, YNNKEL (reference sequence). V was cut by 1 base and J by 10 bases, with 11 bases left in between. This CDR3 reads CASSQGYDGEQFF. As DNA, the CDR3 is TGTGCCAGCAGCCAAGGTTATGATGGAGAGCAGTTCTTC.

This clone came up once. V and J are TRBV5-4 and TRBJ2-1; 8 bases are shared with TRBD2. With 0 bases clipped from V and 5 bases from J, the junction kept 4 bases outside the gene matches. Looked up from germline, CDR1 is SGHNT and CDR2 is YYREEE (reference sequence). There are 15 residues in the CDR3. In nucleotides, the CDR3 is TGTGCCAGCAGCTTGGTAGCGGGAAACAACAATGAGCAGTTCTTC. Protein product: CASSLVAGNNNEQFF.

This chain links TRBV15 with TRBJ2-2; D perhaps matches TRBD1 (5 bases). V shed 1 base and J shed 7 bases, with 13 bases lying between them. This CDR3 has 15 amino acids. Germline values: CDR1 LNHNV, CDR2 YYDKDF (reference sequence). This CDR3 is CATSRGDSAYGELFF. The CDR3 bases are TGTGCCACCAGCAGAGGAGACAGCGCCTACGGGGAGCTGTTTTTT.

The rearrangement uses TRBV5-4 and TRBJ2-5; D gene unclear. Per germline, CDR1 SGHNT and CDR2 YYREEE (reference sequence). This CDR3 has 13 amino acids. The ends were cut back, 3 bases at V and 5 bases at J, with 11 bases in the middle. CDR3 region: CASSSERAETQYF. The DNA for the CDR3 is TGTGCCAGCAGCTCAGAGCGAGCGGAGACCCAGTACTTC.

V and J are TRBV24-1 and TRBJ2-2; TRBD2 is a possible D gene (5 bases). V was cut by 3 bases and J by 6 bases, with 10 bases left in between. The germline V gene encodes CDR1 KGHDR and CDR2 SFDVKD. CDR3 length: 14 residues. CDR3 in DNA: TGTGCCACCAGTGATCTTAGGCGGGCCGGGGAGCTGTTTTTT. Translation gives CATSDLRRAGELFF.

The chain joins TRBV6-5 to TRBJ2-7; 11 nucleotides align to TRBD2. The V gene's germline CDR1 is MNHEY and CDR2 SVGAGI. The CDR3 has 16 residues. V shed 2 bases, J shed 5 bases, and the junction held 8 bases outside the gene matches. Here the CDR3 reads CASSYGLAGGINEQYF. The CDR3 DNA sequence: TGTGCCAGCAGTTACGGGCTAGCGGGAGGAATCAACGAGCAGTACTTC.

This clone was picked up one time. The chain is built from TRBV24-1 and TRBJ2-7; TRBD2 matches 9 bases. CDR3 size: 15 residues. V shed 4 bases, J shed 4 bases, and the junction held 7 bases outside the gene matches. Looked up from germline, CDR1 is KGHDR and CDR2 is SFDVKD. In nucleotides, the CDR3 is TGTGCCACCAGTGAGGGCGGGAGGGCCTCATACGAGCAGTACTTC. Amino acids: CATSEGGRASYEQYF.

V gene TRBV28 combines with J gene TRBJ1-2; D gene unclear. The V end was cut by 6 bases, the J end by 9 bases, with 11 bases between. Per the germline V gene, CDR1 is MDHEN and CDR2 is SYDVKM. This CDR3 is built from 11 residues. Written as DNA, the CDR3 is TGTGCCAGCAGCTTTCTAGGGAGCTACACCTTC. Amino acid sequence: CASSFLGSYTF.

V gene TRBV19 combines with J gene TRBJ2-3, with D tentatively TRBD1 (6 bases). The CDR3 has 15 amino acids. Germline-derived CDR1 and CDR2 are LNHDA and SQIVND (reference sequence). V was clipped by 3 bases and J by 2 bases, with 12 bases between them. The DNA of the CDR3 is TGTGCCAGTAGTATCCAGGGGACGAACACAGATACGCAGTATTTT. Amino acid sequence: CASSIQGTNTDTQYF.

V gene TRBV6-5 combines with J gene TRBJ1-2; 7 nucleotides agree with TRBD1. Germline assignment: CDR1 MNHEY and CDR2 SVGAGI. J lost 4 bases, V lost 5 bases, and 7 bases had no gene match. The CDR3 covers 14 residues. The CDR3 protein is CASSPGDRGYGYTF. The CDR3 nucleotides are TGTGCCAGCAGTCCGGGGGACAGAGGCTATGGCTACACCTTC.

The rearrangement joins TRBV28 to TRBJ2-7; TRBD1 might be the D (5 bases). The germline V gene has CDR1 MDHEN and CDR2 SYDVKM. CDR3 length equals 14 residues. V lost 3 bases to trimming and J lost 3 bases, with 12 bases between them. The DNA of the CDR3 is TGTGCCAGCAGTTTCTCACAGGATTACTACGAGCAGTACTTC. It codes for CASSFSQDYYEQYF.

J is TRBJ1-2 and V is TRBV28; 10 positions agree with TRBD1. The trim removed 5 bases at V and 4 bases at J, leaving 7 bases unmatched. This CDR3 contains 15 residues. Per germline, CDR1 MDHEN and CDR2 SYDVKM. CDR3 loop: CASSAGQGGLYGYTF. CDR3 bases: TGTGCCAGCAGTGCCGGACAGGGGGGCCTCTATGGCTACACCTTC.

J is TRBJ2-1 and V is TRBV9; 10 bases map to TRBD2. Germline V CDR1 and CDR2: SGDLS, YYNGEE. V shed 6 bases, J shed 1 base, and the junction held 4 bases outside the gene matches. This CDR3 is 15 amino acids long. The CDR3 DNA reads as TGTGCCAGCACCTCGACTAGCGGGTCCTACAATGAGCAGTTCTTC. Translated: CASTSTSGSYNEQFF.

The chain uses TRBV7-9 and TRBJ1-2; D is possibly TRBD1 (6 bases). Germline V gene lookup returns CDR1 SEHNR and CDR2 FQNEAQ (reference sequence). V was trimmed by 2 bases and J by 6 bases, leaving 10 bases between them. The CDR3 spans 13 residues. The CDR3 protein is CASSLKTGHGYTF. The CDR3 nucleotides read TGTGCCAGCAGCTTAAAGACAGGACATGGCTACACCTTC. The full variable domain, completed using reference TRBV7-9 and TRBJ1-2, is DTGVSQNPRHKITKRGQNVTFRCDPISEHNRLYWYRQTLGQGPEFLTYFQNEAQLEKSRLLSDRFSAERPKGSFSTLEIQRTEQGDSAMYLCASSLKTGHGYTFGSGTRLTVV.

The rearrangement links TRBV6-5 to TRBJ2-7; 10 bases agree with TRBD2. The CDR3 runs 15 residues. The germline V gene encodes CDR1 MNHEY and CDR2 SVGAGI. With V trimmed by 7 bases and J by 2 bases, 8 bases remained unmatched. The chain's CDR3 is CASTYPSGSPYEQYF. As DNA, the CDR3 is TGTGCCAGCACATACCCTAGCGGGAGTCCCTACGAGCAGTACTTC.

The chain links TRBV11-2 to TRBJ2-7; TRBD1 agrees at 9 bases. Germline-derived CDR1 and CDR2 are SGHAT and FQNNGV. CDR3 size: 15 residues. V was clipped by 3 bases and J by 3 bases; unmatched bases: 6. The CDR3 loop is CASSFSQGAIYEQYF. The CDR3 DNA is TGTGCCAGCAGCTTCTCACAGGGGGCGATCTACGAGCAGTACTTC.

The chain employs TRBV10-1 and TRBJ1-6; TRBD1 might be the D (5 bases). V lost 4 bases to trimming and J lost 10 bases, with 11 bases between them. Germline V lookup: CDR1 WNHNN, CDR2 SYGVQD (reference sequence). This CDR3 has 13 amino acids. The CDR3 nucleotides are TGCGCCAGCAGTGCTGCCGGGGACTCACCCCTCCACTTT. Residues: CASSAAGDSPLHF.

This clone occurred once. V gene TRBV27 combines with J gene TRBJ1-5; D perhaps matches TRBD1 (5 bases). V dropped 3 bases and J dropped 3 bases, with 21 bases sitting between them. Per germline, CDR1 MNHEY and CDR2 SMNVEV (reference sequence). There are 18 residues in the CDR3. CDR3 residues: CASSFSGQGRFLNQPQHF. The CDR3 DNA reads TGTGCCAGCAGTTTCTCAGGCCAGGGCAGGTTTCTCAATCAGCCCCAGCATTTT.

This chain connects TRBV4-3 to TRBJ2-2, with D possibly matching TRBD2 (6 bases). This CDR3 region has 16 residues. Per the germline V gene, CDR1 is LGHNA and CDR2 is YSLEER. V lost 0 bases and J lost 1, with 9 bases in between. DNA for the CDR3: TGCGCCAGCAGCCAAGAAGGAGGGCAGAACACCGGGGAGCTGTTTTTT. This encodes CASSQEGGQNTGELFF.

The chain combines TRBV4-3 with TRBJ2-3; tentative D call: TRBD2 (6 bases). Germline CDR1 LGHNA, CDR2 YSLEER. This CDR3 has 15 residues. Trimming took off 6 bases at V and 1 base at J, with 14 bases between the two ends. The CDR3 region is CASSQLATRTDTQYF. Written as DNA, the CDR3 is TGCGCCAGCAGTCAACTAGCAACTCGCACAGATACGCAGTATTTT.

This chain links TRBV7-9 with TRBJ2-6; D gene ambiguous. The CDR3 has 13 amino acids. V lost 6 bases and J lost 0, with 3 bases in between. Germline values: CDR1 SEHNR, CDR2 FQNEAQ (reference sequence). The CDR3 is CASSHSGANVLTF. CDR3 in DNA: TGTGCCAGCAGTCACTCTGGGGCCAACGTCCTGACTTTC.